These 20 T cell receptor beta chains were all obtained from the same sample, sequenced in a study of blood T cell repertoires in COVID-19. Assay: immunoSEQ multiplex PCR; the TCRdb copy retains only in-frame clones and omits some. This table has 250,000 to 300,000 clones, more than 85% appearing once. Sequenced: peripheral blood. The receptors were sampled from a man younger than 35 with active or convalescent COVID-19.

This chain joins TRBV19 and TRBJ2-7; TRBD1 agrees at 7 bases. The CDR3 covers 14 residues. CDR1 is LNHDA and CDR2 is SQIVND in the germline V gene (reference sequence). Losses at the gene ends were 7 bases for V and 4 bases for J; bases not matched to a gene: 10. Here the CDR3 reads CASTTRDRPYEQYF. The CDR3 nucleotides read TGTGCCAGTACCACTAGGGACAGACCTTACGAGCAGTACTTC.

CDR3 loop: CASSRDGSSGNTIYF. In nucleotides, the CDR3 is TGTGCCAGCAGTCGGGACGGGAGCTCTGGAAACACCATATATTTT. The rearrangement joins TRBV3-1 (or the pseudogene TRBV3-2) to TRBJ1-3; possibly TRBD1 for D (5 bases). The CDR3 consists of 15 residues. Germline-derived CDR1 and CDR2 are LGHDT and YNNKEL (reference sequence). V was cut by 6 bases and J by 0 bases, with 12 bases left in between.

This chain joins TRBV27 and TRBJ1-6, with D uncertain. CDR1 is MNHEY, CDR2 SMNVEV, per germline (reference sequence). This CDR3 is built from 15 residues. Trimming left V 2 bases short and J 10 bases short, with 15 bases between. CDR3 sequence reads: CASSLMADGGSPLHF. CDR3 bases: TGTGCCAGCAGTTTAATGGCCGATGGAGGATCACCCCTCCACTTT.

The rearrangement joins TRBV6-1 to TRBJ2-5, with a weak D call TRBD1 (7 bases). The germline CDR1 and CDR2 sequences are MNHNS and SASEGT. This CDR3 is 13 amino acids long. Trimming left V 3 bases short and J 4 bases short, with 9 bases between. CDR3 DNA sequence: TGTGCCAGCAGTGAGCGGGACAGAGAGACCCAGTACTTC. Protein product: CASSERDRETQYF.

The rearrangement joins TRBV15 to TRBJ2-5; possible D gene TRBD2, 6 bases. The CDR3 contains 15 residues. The germline gives CDR1 LNHNV, CDR2 YYDKDF (reference sequence). Trimming left V 5 bases short and J 5 bases short, with 18 bases between. In DNA, the CDR3 is TGTGCCACCAGCCTATTCCGGGAGCTGAGGGAGACCCAGTACTTC. Translated: CATSLFRELRETQYF.

V gene TRBV6-1 combines with J gene TRBJ1-6; 9 bases are a match to TRBD1. The CDR3 covers 15 residues. The trim removed 1 base at V and 8 bases at J, leaving 3 bases unmatched. In germline, CDR1 is MNHNS, CDR2 SASEGT. In DNA, the CDR3 is TGTGCCAGCAGTGAAGTGGACAGGGGTTATTCACCCCTCCACTTT. It encodes CASSEVDRGYSPLHF.

This chain uses TRBV30 with TRBJ1-1, with 9 bases fitting TRBD1. Germline CDR1 reads GTSNPN; CDR2 reads SVGIG (reference sequence). With V trimmed by 2 bases and J by 6 bases, 10 bases remained unmatched. This CDR3 is built from 15 residues. The CDR3 region is CAWSPGTGTSSEAFF. For the CDR3, the DNA is TGTGCCTGGAGTCCCGGGACAGGGACCTCCTCTGAAGCTTTCTTT.

This clone was seen a few times. J is TRBJ1-2 and V is TRBV6-2 or TRBV6-3, with D perhaps TRBD1 (5 bases). The V end was cut by 2 bases, the J end by 11 bases, with 18 bases between. The CDR3 length is 14 residues. The germline CDR1 and CDR2 sequences are MNHEY and SVGEGT. Written as DNA, the CDR3 is TGTGCCAGCAGTTACGGGGACGGGGAGGTCTGGTACACCTTC. Protein sequence: CASSYGDGEVWYTF.

J is TRBJ2-3 and V is TRBV4-3; 9 bases agree with TRBD2. J gave up 1 base and V 1 base, and 6 bases lay outside the gene matches. CDR1 and CDR2 from the germline V gene are LGHNA and YSLEER. The CDR3 spans 17 residues. The CDR3 loop is CASSQGQTSGGTDTQYF. The CDR3 region has the DNA TGCGCCAGCAGCCAAGGTCAGACTAGCGGAGGCACAGATACGCAGTATTTT.

CDR3 loop: CATSSHSPYEQYF. The CDR3, as DNA: TGTGCCACCAGCAGCCATTCCCCCTACGAGCAGTACTTC. This sequence joins TRBV15 and TRBJ2-7; D is ambiguous. From germline, CDR1 is LNHNV and CDR2 YYDKDF (reference sequence). This CDR3 spans 13 amino acids. V lost 3 bases and J 2 bases, leaving 8 bases between the germline ends. The entire variable domain, with the rest obtained from reference TRBV15 and TRBJ2-7, is as follows: DAMVIQNPRYQVTQFGKPVTLSCSQTLNHNVMYWYQQKSSQAPKLLFHYYDKDFNNEADTPDNFQSRRPNTSFCFLDIRSPGLGDTAMYLCATSSHSPYEQYFGPGTRLTVT.

This chain links TRBV6-2 or TRBV6-3 with TRBJ2-7, with 10 bases lining up with TRBD1. Germline values: CDR1 MNHEY, CDR2 SVGEGT. V gave up 5 bases and J gave up 2 bases; unmatched junction bases: 6. The CDR3 loop spans 15 amino acids. The CDR3 protein is CASSPGTGATYEQYF. The CDR3 bases are TGTGCCAGCAGTCCCGGGACAGGGGCCACCTACGAGCAGTACTTC.

The genes are TRBV5-1 and TRBJ2-3, with 7 bases that match TRBD2. Germline-derived CDR1 and CDR2 are SGHRS and YFSETQ. The CDR3 runs to 17 residues. After removal of 1 base from V and 1 base from J, the junction contained 9 bases not matched to a gene. Here the CDR3 DNA reads TGCGCCAGCAGCTTGCGGAGCGGGGAGCCCCGCACAGATACGCAGTATTTT. Translating it yields CASSLRSGEPRTDTQYF.

The V gene is TRBV2, the J gene TRBJ2-7, with 11 bases lining up with TRBD1. Germline V gives CDR1 SNHLY, CDR2 FYNNEI. CDR3 length: 14 residues. V lost 3 bases to trimming and J lost 5 bases; unmatched junction nucleotides: 3. CDR3 sequence reads: CASSDPGQGDEQYF. CDR3 DNA: TGTGCCAGCAGTGACCCGGGACAGGGGGACGAGCAGTACTTC.

The DNA of the CDR3 is TGCGCCAGCAGCCCGGACATCCGGAACACTGAAGCTTTCTTT. It codes for CASSPDIRNTEAFF. The V and J genes are TRBV5-1 and TRBJ1-1; maybe TRBD1 (5 bases). Trimming stripped 4 bases from V and 1 base from J, with 11 bases between. CDR1 SGHRS and CDR2 YFSETQ come from the germline V gene. This CDR3 comprises 14 residues.

The CDR3 reads CASRVWRDSYEQYF. The CDR3 coding sequence is TGTGCCAGCCGAGTGTGGCGGGACTCCTACGAGCAGTACTTC. The V and J genes are TRBV5-6 and TRBJ2-7, with D possibly matching TRBD2 (6 bases). Germline V gene data show CDR1 as SGHDT and CDR2 as YYEEEE. V was clipped by 7 bases and J by 0 bases, with 14 bases between them. The CDR3 covers 14 residues.

This clone is medium-sized (0.01 to 0.1%) by share. This specimen includes other DNA sequences encoding the same CDR3. The chain couples TRBV6-5 to TRBJ2-3; 12 bases are a match to TRBD2. The CDR3 runs to 15 residues. The germline gives CDR1 MNHEY, CDR2 SVGAGI. Trimming cost V 6 bases and J 3 bases; bases outside gene matches: 4. CDR3 DNA: TGTGCCAGCAGAAGCGGACTAGCGGGGACAGATACGCAGTATTTT. Encoded protein: CASRSGLAGTDTQYF.

The J gene is TRBJ2-7, the V gene TRBV6-5, with 8 positions matching TRBD1. The CDR3 sequence is 15 residues long. Germline CDR1 and CDR2: MNHEY and SVGAGI. J lost 0 bases, V lost 6 bases, and 7 bases had no gene match. The CDR3 spells CASRNRGASSYEQYF. DNA for the CDR3: TGTGCCAGCAGGAACAGGGGGGCCAGCTCCTACGAGCAGTACTTC.

This chain joins TRBV4-2 and TRBJ2-5, with 8 bases aligning to TRBD2. Germline CDR1 LGHNA, CDR2 YNFKEQ. Germline trimming cut 0 bases from V and 4 bases from J; bases unmatched to any gene: 7. CDR3 length equals 16 residues. The CDR3: CASSQDPHREGETQYF. In nucleotides, the CDR3 is TGTGCCAGCAGCCAAGATCCCCACCGGGAGGGAGAGACCCAGTACTTC.

Only a few counts were recorded for this clone. This chain uses TRBV7-3 with TRBJ2-1; 7 bases fit TRBD2. The ends lost 2 bases at V and 8 bases at J; junction bases unmatched: 3. The CDR3 has 13 amino acids. Germline CDR1 SGHTA, CDR2 FQGTGA. The CDR3 loop reads CASSLGLADEQFF. The DNA for the CDR3 is TGTGCCAGCAGCTTAGGCCTAGCGGATGAGCAGTTCTTC.

This clone was seen only a few times. V gene TRBV28 combines with J gene TRBJ1-6; a possible D gene is TRBD1 (6 bases). This CDR3 spans 14 amino acids. V was trimmed by 6 bases and J by 0 bases, leaving 6 bases between them. In germline, CDR1 is MDHEN, CDR2 SYDVKM. For the CDR3, the DNA is TGTGCCAGCAGACAGGGCTCCTATAATTCACCCCTCCACTTT. Amino acids: CASRQGSYNSPLHF.